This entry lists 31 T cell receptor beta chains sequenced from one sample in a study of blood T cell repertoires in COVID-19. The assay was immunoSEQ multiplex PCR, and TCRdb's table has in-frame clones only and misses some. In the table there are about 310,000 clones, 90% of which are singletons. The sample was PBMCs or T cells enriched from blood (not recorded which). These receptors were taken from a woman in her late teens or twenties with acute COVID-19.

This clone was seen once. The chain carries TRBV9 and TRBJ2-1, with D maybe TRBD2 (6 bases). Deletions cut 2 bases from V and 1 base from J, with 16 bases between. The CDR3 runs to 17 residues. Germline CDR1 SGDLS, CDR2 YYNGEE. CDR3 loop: CASSVYRASDSYNEQFF. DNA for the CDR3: TGTGCCAGCAGCGTGTATCGAGCTAGCGATTCCTACAATGAGCAGTTCTTC.

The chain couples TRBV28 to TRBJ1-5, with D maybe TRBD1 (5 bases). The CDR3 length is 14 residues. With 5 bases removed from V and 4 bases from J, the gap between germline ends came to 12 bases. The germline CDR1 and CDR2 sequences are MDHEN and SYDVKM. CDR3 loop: CASSHRQTNQPQHF. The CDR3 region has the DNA TGTGCCAGCAGTCACAGACAGACAAATCAGCCCCAGCATTTT.

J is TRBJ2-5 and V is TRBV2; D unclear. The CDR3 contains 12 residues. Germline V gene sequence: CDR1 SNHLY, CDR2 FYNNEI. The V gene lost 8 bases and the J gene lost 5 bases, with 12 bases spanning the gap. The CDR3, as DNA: TGTGCCAGCTCCCCAACCGGGGAGACCCAGTACTTC. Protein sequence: CASSPTGETQYF.

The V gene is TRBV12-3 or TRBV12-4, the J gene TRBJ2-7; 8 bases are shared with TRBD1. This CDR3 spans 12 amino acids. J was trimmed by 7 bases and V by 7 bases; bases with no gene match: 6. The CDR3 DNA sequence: TGTGCCAGCAAGGGCAGGGGGCGAGAGCAGTACTTC. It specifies CASKGRGREQYF.

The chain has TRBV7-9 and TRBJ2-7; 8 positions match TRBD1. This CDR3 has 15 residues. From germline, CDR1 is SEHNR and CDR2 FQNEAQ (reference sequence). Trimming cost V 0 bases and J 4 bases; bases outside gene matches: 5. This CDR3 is CASSLARGRLYEQYF. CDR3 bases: TGTGCCAGCAGCTTAGCCAGGGGGCGTTTGTACGAGCAGTACTTC.

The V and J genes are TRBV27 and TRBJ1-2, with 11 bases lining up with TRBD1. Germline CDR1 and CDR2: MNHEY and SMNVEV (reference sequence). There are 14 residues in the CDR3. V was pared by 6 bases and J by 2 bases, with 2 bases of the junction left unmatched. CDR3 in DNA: TGTGCCAGCAGGGGGACAGGGGGGAACTATGGCTACACCTTC. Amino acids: CASRGTGGNYGYTF.

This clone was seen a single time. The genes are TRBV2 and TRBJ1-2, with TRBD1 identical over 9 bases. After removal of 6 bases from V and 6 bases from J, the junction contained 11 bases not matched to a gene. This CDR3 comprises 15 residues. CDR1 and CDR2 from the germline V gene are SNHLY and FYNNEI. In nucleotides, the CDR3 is TGTGCCAGCAGCGGTCTACAGGGGGCGATCGATGGCTACACCTTC. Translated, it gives CASSGLQGAIDGYTF.

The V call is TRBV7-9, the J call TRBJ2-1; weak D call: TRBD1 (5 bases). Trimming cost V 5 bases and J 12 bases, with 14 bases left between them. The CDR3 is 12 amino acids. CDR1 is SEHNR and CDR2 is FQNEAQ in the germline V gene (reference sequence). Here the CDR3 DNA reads TGTGCCAGCAGCGTACGCTTCCAGGGGCAGTTCTTC. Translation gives CASSVRFQGQFF.

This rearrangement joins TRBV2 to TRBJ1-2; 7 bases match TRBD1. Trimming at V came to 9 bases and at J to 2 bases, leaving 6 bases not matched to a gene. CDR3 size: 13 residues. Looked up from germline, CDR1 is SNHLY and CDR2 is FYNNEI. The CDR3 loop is CARRQGTNYGYTF. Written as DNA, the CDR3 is TGTGCCAGACGACAGGGAACCAACTATGGCTACACCTTC.

CDR3 sequence (DNA): TGTGCCAGCAGCCCGACAGGGCCCTATGGCTACACCTTC. Translation: CASSPTGPYGYTF. This sequence joins TRBV7-9 and TRBJ1-2; 7 bases are a match to TRBD1. Germline lookup yields CDR1 SEHNR and CDR2 FQNEAQ (reference sequence). The V segment lost 5 bases and the J segment 4 bases; nucleotides outside the gene matches: 4. This CDR3 comprises 13 residues.

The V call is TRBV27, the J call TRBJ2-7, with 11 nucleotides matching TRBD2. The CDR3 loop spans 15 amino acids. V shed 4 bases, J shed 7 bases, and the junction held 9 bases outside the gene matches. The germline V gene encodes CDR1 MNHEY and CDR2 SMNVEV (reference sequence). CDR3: CASSSLAGGPSEQYF. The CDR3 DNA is TGTGCCAGCAGTTCCCTAGCGGGAGGCCCCTCAGAGCAGTACTTC.

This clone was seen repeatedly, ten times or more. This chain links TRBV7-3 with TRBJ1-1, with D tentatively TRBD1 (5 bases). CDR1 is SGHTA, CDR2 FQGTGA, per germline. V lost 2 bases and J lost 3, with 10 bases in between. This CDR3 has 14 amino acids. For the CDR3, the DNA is TGTGCCAGCAGCTTATTCGGCAGGGACACTGAAGCTTTCTTT. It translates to CASSLFGRDTEAFF.

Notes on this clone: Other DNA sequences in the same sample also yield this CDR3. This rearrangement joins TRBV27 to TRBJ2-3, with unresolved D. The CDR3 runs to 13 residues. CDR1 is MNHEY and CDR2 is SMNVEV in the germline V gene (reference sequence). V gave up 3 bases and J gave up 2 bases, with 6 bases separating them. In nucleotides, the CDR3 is TGTGCCAGCAGTTTTACCTACACAGATACGCAGTATTTT. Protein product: CASSFTYTDTQYF.

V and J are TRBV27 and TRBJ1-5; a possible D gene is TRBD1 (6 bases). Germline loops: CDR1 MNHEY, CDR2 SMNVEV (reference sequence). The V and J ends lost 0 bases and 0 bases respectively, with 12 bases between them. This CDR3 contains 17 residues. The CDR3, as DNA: TGTGCCAGCAGTTTATCATGGGGGCGCGCTAGCAATCAGCCCCAGCATTTT. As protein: CASSLSWGRASNQPQHF.

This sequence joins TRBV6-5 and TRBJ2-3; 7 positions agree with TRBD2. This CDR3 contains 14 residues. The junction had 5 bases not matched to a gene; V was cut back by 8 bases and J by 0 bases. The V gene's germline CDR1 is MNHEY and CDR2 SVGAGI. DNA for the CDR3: TGTGCCAGCCTACATAGCGGGAGCACAGATACGCAGTATTTT. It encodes CASLHSGSTDTQYF.

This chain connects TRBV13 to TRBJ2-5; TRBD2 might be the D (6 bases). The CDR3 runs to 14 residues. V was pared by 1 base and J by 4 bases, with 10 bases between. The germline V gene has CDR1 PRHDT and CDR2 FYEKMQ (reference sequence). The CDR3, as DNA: TGTGCCAGCAGCTTAGCGGGAGTAGCAGAGACCCAGTACTTC. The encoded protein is CASSLAGVAETQYF.

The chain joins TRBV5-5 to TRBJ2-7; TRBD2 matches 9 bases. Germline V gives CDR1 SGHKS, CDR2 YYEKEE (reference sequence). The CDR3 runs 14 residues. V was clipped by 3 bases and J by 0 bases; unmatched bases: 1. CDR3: CASSYSGSSYEQYF. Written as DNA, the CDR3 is TGTGCCAGCAGCTATAGCGGGAGCTCCTACGAGCAGTACTTC.

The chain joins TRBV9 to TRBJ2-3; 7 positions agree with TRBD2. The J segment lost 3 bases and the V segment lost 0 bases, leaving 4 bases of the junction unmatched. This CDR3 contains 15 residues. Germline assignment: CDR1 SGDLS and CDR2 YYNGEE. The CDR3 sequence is CASSVVGRTTDTQYF. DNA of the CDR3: TGTGCCAGCAGCGTAGTCGGGAGGACTACAGATACGCAGTATTTT.

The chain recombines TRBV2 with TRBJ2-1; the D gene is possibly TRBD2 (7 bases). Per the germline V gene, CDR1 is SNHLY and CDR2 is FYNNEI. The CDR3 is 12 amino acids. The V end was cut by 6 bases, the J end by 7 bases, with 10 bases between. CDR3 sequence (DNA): TGTGCCAGCAGCGGGGGGCGGAATGAGCAGTTCTTC. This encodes CASSGGRNEQFF.

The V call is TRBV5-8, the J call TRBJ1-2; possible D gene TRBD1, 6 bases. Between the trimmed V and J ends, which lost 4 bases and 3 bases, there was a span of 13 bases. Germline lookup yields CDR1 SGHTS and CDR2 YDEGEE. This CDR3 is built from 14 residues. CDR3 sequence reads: CASSPGGAYYGYTF. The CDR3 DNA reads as TGTGCCAGCAGCCCGGGGGGGGCCTACTATGGCTACACCTTC.

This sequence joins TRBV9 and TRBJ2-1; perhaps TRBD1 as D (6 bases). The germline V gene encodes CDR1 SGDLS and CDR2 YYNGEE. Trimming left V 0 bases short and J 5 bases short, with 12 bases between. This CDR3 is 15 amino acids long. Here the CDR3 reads CASSVAGEDNNEQFF. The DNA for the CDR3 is TGTGCCAGCAGCGTAGCAGGGGAAGACAACAATGAGCAGTTCTTC.

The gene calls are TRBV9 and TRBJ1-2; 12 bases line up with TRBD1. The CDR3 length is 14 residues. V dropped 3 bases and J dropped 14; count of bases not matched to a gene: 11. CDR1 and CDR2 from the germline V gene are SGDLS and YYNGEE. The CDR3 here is CASSGPGTGGGRTF. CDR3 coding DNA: TGTGCCAGCAGCGGACCCGGGACAGGGGGCGGGAGGACCTTC. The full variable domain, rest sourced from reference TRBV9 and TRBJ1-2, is DSGVTQTPKHLITATGQRVTLRCSPRSGDLSVYWYQQSLDQGLQFLIQYYNGEERAKGNILERFSAQQFPDLHSELNLSSLELGDSALYFCASSGPGTGGGRTFGSGTRLTVV.

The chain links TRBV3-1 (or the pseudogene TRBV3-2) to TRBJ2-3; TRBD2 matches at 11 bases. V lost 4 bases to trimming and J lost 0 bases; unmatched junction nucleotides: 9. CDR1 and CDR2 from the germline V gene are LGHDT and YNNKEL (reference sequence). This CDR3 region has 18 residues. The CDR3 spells CASSPRTSGRTSTDTQYF. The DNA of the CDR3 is TGTGCCAGCAGCCCGAGAACTAGCGGGAGAACTAGCACAGATACGCAGTATTTT.

DNA of the CDR3: TGTGCCAGCAGCCAAGAGGCGCAGCGGGAGGAGGAAGAGCAGTTCTTC. Protein: CASSQEAQREEEEQFF. The J gene is TRBJ2-1, the V gene TRBV4-2, with TRBD2 matching over 9 bases. Germline trimming cut 0 bases from V and 10 bases from J; bases unmatched to any gene: 10. Germline CDR1 reads LGHNA; CDR2 reads YNFKEQ. There are 16 residues in the CDR3.

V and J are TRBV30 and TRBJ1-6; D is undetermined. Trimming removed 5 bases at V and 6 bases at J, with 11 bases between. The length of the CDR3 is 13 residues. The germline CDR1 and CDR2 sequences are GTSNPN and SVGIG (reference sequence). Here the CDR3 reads CAWSVEPNSPLHF. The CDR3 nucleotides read TGTGCCTGGTCGGTAGAACCTAATTCACCCCTCCACTTT. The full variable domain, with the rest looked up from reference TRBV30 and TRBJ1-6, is SQTIHQWPATLVQPVGSPLSLECTVEGTSNPNLYWYRQAAGRGLQLLFYSVGIGQISSEVPQNLSASRPQDRQFILSSKKLLLSDSGFYLCAWSVEPNSPLHFGNGTRLTVT.

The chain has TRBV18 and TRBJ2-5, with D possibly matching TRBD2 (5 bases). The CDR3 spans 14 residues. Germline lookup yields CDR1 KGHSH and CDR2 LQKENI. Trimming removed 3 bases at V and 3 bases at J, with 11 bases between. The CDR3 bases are TGTGCCAGCTCACCGAACGGGGATAAAGAGACCCAGTACTTC. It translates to CASSPNGDKETQYF.

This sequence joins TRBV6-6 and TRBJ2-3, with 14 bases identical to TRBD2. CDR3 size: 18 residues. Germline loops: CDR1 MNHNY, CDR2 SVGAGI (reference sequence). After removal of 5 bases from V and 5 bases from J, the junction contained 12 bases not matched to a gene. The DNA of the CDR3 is TGTGCCAGCAGTCCCCAAGGGAGACTAGCGGGAGGGCAAGATACGCAGTATTTT. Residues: CASSPQGRLAGGQDTQYF.

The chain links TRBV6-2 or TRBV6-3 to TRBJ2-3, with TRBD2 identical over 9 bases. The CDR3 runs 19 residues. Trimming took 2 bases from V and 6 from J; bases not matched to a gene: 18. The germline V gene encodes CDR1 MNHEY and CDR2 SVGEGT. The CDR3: CASSYEARHSGRRGDTQYF. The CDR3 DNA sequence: TGTGCCAGCAGTTACGAAGCTCGCCATAGCGGGAGACGTGGTGATACGCAGTATTTT.

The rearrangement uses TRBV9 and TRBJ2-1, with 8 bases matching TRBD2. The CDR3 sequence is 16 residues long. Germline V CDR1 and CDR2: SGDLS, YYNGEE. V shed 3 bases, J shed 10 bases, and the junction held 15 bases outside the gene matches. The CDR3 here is CASSEGSGGRRVEQFF. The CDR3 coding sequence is TGTGCCAGCAGCGAGGGGTCGGGCGGGAGGCGGGTGGAGCAGTTCTTC.

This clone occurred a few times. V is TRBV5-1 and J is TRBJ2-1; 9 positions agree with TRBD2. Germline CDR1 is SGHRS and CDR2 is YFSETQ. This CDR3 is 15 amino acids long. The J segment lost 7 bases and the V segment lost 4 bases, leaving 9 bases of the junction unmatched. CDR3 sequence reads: CASSVEGAGGNEQFF. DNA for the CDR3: TGCGCCAGCAGCGTCGAGGGGGCGGGAGGGAATGAGCAGTTCTTC.

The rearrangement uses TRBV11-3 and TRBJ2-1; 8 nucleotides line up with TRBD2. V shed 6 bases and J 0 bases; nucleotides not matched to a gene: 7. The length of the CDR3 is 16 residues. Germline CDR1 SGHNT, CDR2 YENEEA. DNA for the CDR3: TGTGCCAGCAGTTTTACTAGCGGCAGCTCCTACAATGAGCAGTTCTTC. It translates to CASSFTSGSSYNEQFF.